The 25 T cell receptor beta chains below come from one sample, sequenced in a study of patients and donors after allogeneic stem cell transplantation. TCRdb re-called the RT-PCR reads through MiXCR, storing one row per CDR3 protein. The sample gives about 160,000 distinct CDR3 sequences, 24% of which show up once; roughly a quarter is in the top ten. The sample comprised blood, either unsorted or a sorted T cell fraction (not recorded which). The receptors stem from a human donor who was either an allogeneic HSCT recipient or a stem cell or donor lymphocyte infusion donor (not recorded which). It is not recorded whose cells these are; they may come from a transplant donor.

V usage is TRBV5-5 and J usage is TRBJ1-2; D uncertain. V was cut by 0 bases and J by 1 base, with 7 bases left in between. CDR3 length equals 14 residues. The germline V gene encodes CDR1 SGHKS and CDR2 YYEKEE (reference sequence). CDR3 DNA sequence: TGTGCCAGCAGCTTGGGGGCAGATAACTATGGCTACACCTTC. Its translation: CASSLGADNYGYTF. Full variable domain (rest looked up from reference TRBV5-5 and TRBJ1-2): DAGVTQSPTHLIKTRGQQVTLRCSPISGHKSVSWYQQVLGQGPQFIFQYYEKEERGRGNFPDRFSARQFPNYSSELNVNALLLGDSALYLCASSLGADNYGYTFGSGTRLTVV.

The chain couples TRBV6-5 to TRBJ2-2; D ambiguous. The CDR3 has 19 amino acids. Germline V gene sequence: CDR1 MNHEY, CDR2 SVGAGI. Trimming took 7 bases from V and 4 from J, leaving 28 bases between them. The CDR3 nucleotides are TGTGCCAGCAAAAAACTACACGGTGCCCGTCCCCCAAGCACCGGGGAGCTGTTTTTT. This translates into CASKKLHGARPPSTGELFF.

This clonotype has more than one count but fewer than ten. V usage is TRBV5-1 and J usage is TRBJ1-2, with TRBD1 identical over 11 bases. This CDR3 spans 16 amino acids. Germline V gene data show CDR1 as SGHRS and CDR2 as YFSETQ. Unmatched junction bases numbered 8, after V lost 4 bases and J lost 3 bases. This chain's CDR3 is CASSTWTGGMYYGYTF. The CDR3 bases are TGCGCCAGCAGCACTTGGACAGGGGGCATGTACTATGGCTACACCTTC.

This clonotype was seen a handful of times. V gene TRBV9 combines with J gene TRBJ2-7, with 11 bases lining up with TRBD1. The trim removed 3 bases at V and 3 bases at J, leaving 2 bases unmatched. CDR3 length equals 14 residues. CDR1 is SGDLS and CDR2 is YYNGEE in the germline V gene. The CDR3 protein is CASSGDRGDYEQYF. CDR3 sequence (DNA): TGTGCCAGCAGCGGGGACAGGGGGGACTACGAGCAGTACTTC.

The CDR3 DNA follows: TGTGCCAGCAGGGGACAGGGGTATTGGTCTGGAAACACCATATATTTT. Its translation: CASRGQGYWSGNTIYF. The genes are TRBV12-3 or TRBV12-4 and TRBJ1-3; 10 bases map to TRBD1. There are 16 residues in the CDR3. The junction had 6 bases not matched to a gene; V was cut back by 6 bases and J by 1 base.

The chain links TRBV30 to TRBJ2-7, with D maybe TRBD1 (6 bases). V gave up 0 bases and J gave up 0 bases, with 12 bases separating them. CDR1 is GTSNPN and CDR2 is SVGIG in the germline V gene (reference sequence). CDR3 length: 15 residues. CDR3 protein: CAWSVDSFYSYEQYF. Written as DNA, the CDR3 is TGTGCCTGGAGTGTGGACAGCTTTTACTCCTACGAGCAGTACTTC.

Remarks on this clonotype: An end of the junction differs from the germline gene, which may be a read error. This sequence joins TRBV7-7 and TRBJ2-1, with D unclear. Per germline, CDR1 SSHAT and CDR2 FNYEAQ (reference sequence). This CDR3 comprises 15 residues. CDR3 in DNA: TGTGCTAGCAGCCTAAGGGTAGACTCCTACAATGAGCAGTTCTTC. Its protein product is CASSLRVDSYNEQFF.

This clonotype was seen at least ten times. This rearrangement joins TRBV5-1 to TRBJ1-2; D remains unclear. Trimming left V 0 bases short and J 4 bases short, with 7 bases between. Per the germline V gene, CDR1 is SGHRS and CDR2 is YFSETQ. CDR3 length: 13 amino acids. The CDR3 DNA sequence: TGCGCCAGCAGCTTGGAGAATTTCTATGGCTACACCTTC. Translating gives CASSLENFYGYTF. The variable domain in full, completed from reference TRBV5-1 and TRBJ1-2, reads KAGVTQTPRYLIKTRGQQVTLSCSPISGHRSVSWYQQTPGQGLQFLFEYFSETQRNKGNFPGRFSGRQFSNSRSEMNVSTLELGDSALYLCASSLENFYGYTFGSGTRLTVV.

The chain has TRBV18 and TRBJ1-2; D gene uncertain. Per germline, CDR1 KGHSH and CDR2 LQKENI. The germline V and J ends were trimmed by 3 bases and 2 bases, with 7 bases remaining between them. This CDR3 spans 13 amino acids. CDR3 region: CASSPGLNYGYTF. CDR3 nucleotides: TGTGCCAGCTCACCTGGACTGAACTATGGCTACACCTTC.

CDR3 protein: CASTTNRDEQETQYF. CDR3 DNA sequence: TGTGCCAGCACCACCAACCGGGACGAACAAGAGACCCAGTACTTC. The chain combines TRBV12-3 or TRBV12-4 with TRBJ2-5, with D perhaps being TRBD1 or TRBD2 (5 bases each). The CDR3 loop spans 15 amino acids. V was pared by 7 bases and J by 2 bases, with 17 bases between.

The gene calls are TRBV27 and TRBJ2-1; 10 bases agree with TRBD1. The CDR3 runs 15 residues. Per germline, CDR1 MNHEY and CDR2 SMNVEV (reference sequence). Losses at the gene ends were 5 bases for V and 1 base for J; bases not matched to a gene: 2. The CDR3 sequence: CASSGTGDSYNEQFF. The CDR3 bases are TGTGCCAGCAGTGGGACAGGGGATTCCTACAATGAGCAGTTCTTC.

This clonotype was observed a handful of times. This sequence joins TRBV5-1 and TRBJ1-3; 8 bases align to TRBD1. V shed 0 bases, J shed 10 bases, and the junction held 12 bases outside the gene matches. Germline V gene data show CDR1 as SGHRS and CDR2 as YFSETQ. The CDR3 length is 16 residues. The CDR3 sequence is CASSLDLGTGARTIYF. The DNA for the CDR3 is TGCGCCAGCAGCTTGGACTTAGGGACAGGTGCGAGAACCATATATTTT.

V gene TRBV20-1 combines with J gene TRBJ2-7; TRBD2 matches 9 bases. The CDR3 is 16 residues long. V was pared by 2 bases and J by 2 bases, with 10 bases of the junction left unmatched. CDR1 and CDR2 (germline): DFQATT, SNEGSKA (reference sequence). CDR3 nucleotide sequence: TGCAGTGCTAGACGAGCGGGAGGCCCCTTACCCTACGAGCAGTACTTC. Translation gives CSARRAGGPLPYEQYF.

This clonotype was observed a few times. The J gene is TRBJ2-7, the V gene TRBV3-1; 8 bases match TRBD1. Germline CDR1 LGHDT, CDR2 YNNKEL (reference sequence). V was clipped by 1 base and J by 6 bases; unmatched bases: 5. The CDR3 extends over 14 amino acids. CDR3 amino acids: CASSQARTGSEQYF. The CDR3 DNA follows: TGTGCCAGCAGCCAAGCTCGGACAGGGTCCGAGCAGTACTTC.

In this sample, this clonotype turned up once. Without the conserved terminal phenylalanine or tryptophan, this CDR3 likely stems from a read error. The V call is TRBV5-1, the J call TRBJ1-6; the D is unclear. The germline gives CDR1 SGHRS, CDR2 YFSETQ. CDR3 length: 17 residues. CDR3 bases: TGCGCCAGCGGCTTTCAGGCGAAGAGCTCCTATAATTCACCCCTCCACTTG. Translated: CASGFQAKSSYNSPLHL.

This clonotype has a handful of counts. The chain carries TRBV3-1 and TRBJ1-2, with D unresolved. There are 15 residues in the CDR3. V gave up 2 bases and J gave up 3 bases, with 13 bases separating them. Per the germline V gene, CDR1 is LGHDT and CDR2 is YNNKEL (reference sequence). This CDR3 is CASSQFALDHYGYTF. CDR3 DNA: TGTGCCAGCAGCCAATTTGCTCTGGACCACTATGGCTACACCTTC.

The chain joins TRBV9 to TRBJ1-4, with 7 bases matching TRBD1. The CDR3 runs 15 residues. Germline V gene sequence: CDR1 SGDLS, CDR2 YYNGEE. The V segment lost 3 bases and the J segment 6 bases; nucleotides outside the gene matches: 8. The CDR3 nucleotides read TGTGCCAGCAGCGAAACAGGGGCCAGGGATGAAAAACTGTTTTTT. It is translated as CASSETGARDEKLFF.

The CDR3: CASSWTSGGLYEQYF. The CDR3 DNA reads TGTGCCAGCAGCTGGACTAGCGGGGGACTCTACGAGCAGTACTTC. The chain joins TRBV5-5 to TRBJ2-7, with TRBD2 identical over 13 bases. Germline V gene lookup returns CDR1 SGHKS and CDR2 YYEKEE (reference sequence). Germline trimming cut 3 bases from V and 3 bases from J; bases unmatched to any gene: 3. The CDR3 is 15 amino acids. Supplemented by reference TRBV5-5 and TRBJ2-7, the full variable domain reads DAGVTQSPTHLIKTRGQQVTLRCSPISGHKSVSWYQQVLGQGPQFIFQYYEKEERGRGNFPDRFSARQFPNYSSELNVNALLLGDSALYLCASSWTSGGLYEQYFGPGTRLTVT.

V is TRBV7-6 and J is TRBJ2-6; D unresolved. V was trimmed by 5 bases and J by 4 bases, leaving 18 bases between them. CDR1 SGHVS and CDR2 FNYEAQ come from the germline V gene. This CDR3 contains 17 residues. CDR3 region: CASSPPIRKSGANVLTF. CDR3 nucleotide sequence: TGTGCCAGCAGCCCCCCAATTCGGAAGTCAGGGGCCAACGTCCTGACTTTC.

This clonotype was observed a few times. V is TRBV12-3 or TRBV12-4 and J is TRBJ2-3; D not resolved. V lost 5 bases and J 4 bases, leaving 7 bases between the germline ends. This CDR3 has 12 amino acids. This CDR3 is CASSGNSDTQYF. In nucleotides, the CDR3 is TGTGCCAGCAGTGGGAACTCAGATACGCAGTATTTT.

The rearrangement joins TRBV12-3 or TRBV12-4 to TRBJ2-1; possible D gene TRBD2, 6 bases. This CDR3 comprises 12 residues. Trimming removed 4 bases at V and 13 bases at J, with 14 bases between. The CDR3 nucleotides are TGTGCCAGCAGTTCAGGAATAGCGGAACAGTTCTTC. It codes for CASSSGIAEQFF.

The sample holds a few counts of this clonotype. The V and J genes are TRBV12-3 or TRBV12-4 and TRBJ2-3; the match to TRBD2 covers 14 bases. This CDR3 is built from 16 residues. V lost 5 bases, J lost 4 bases, and 5 bases stayed unmatched. DNA for the CDR3: TGTGCCAGCAGTAGAGGGACTAGCGGGAGATCAGATACGCAGTATTTT. Translation gives CASSRGTSGRSDTQYF.

This clonotype showed up just a few times. The chain has TRBV27 and TRBJ2-1; D unclear. The CDR3 is 14 residues long. Germline-derived CDR1 and CDR2 are MNHEY and SMNVEV (reference sequence). V gave up 6 bases and J gave up 3 bases, with 12 bases separating them. CDR3 sequence reads: CASRAGPLYNEQFF. The CDR3 DNA sequence: TGTGCCAGCAGGGCAGGACCTCTCTACAATGAGCAGTTCTTC.

This clonotype was counted only a few times. The V call is TRBV7-2, the J call TRBJ1-4; D is uncertain. V gave up 1 base and J gave up 3 bases, with 18 bases separating them. This CDR3 has 18 amino acids. Per germline, CDR1 SGHTA and CDR2 FQGNSA. The CDR3 DNA reads TGTGCCAGCAGCTTAGGCACCGCTTTCAGTATGGCTAATGAAAAACTGTTTTTT. Its translation: CASSLGTAFSMANEKLFF.

The chain carries TRBV27 and TRBJ2-2; D not certain. Germline CDR1 and CDR2: MNHEY and SMNVEV (reference sequence). V lost 4 bases and J 2 bases, leaving 2 bases between the germline ends. CDR3 size: 12 residues. In DNA, the CDR3 is TGTGCCAGCAGTTATAACACCGGGGAGCTGTTTTTT. Amino acids: CASSYNTGELFF.